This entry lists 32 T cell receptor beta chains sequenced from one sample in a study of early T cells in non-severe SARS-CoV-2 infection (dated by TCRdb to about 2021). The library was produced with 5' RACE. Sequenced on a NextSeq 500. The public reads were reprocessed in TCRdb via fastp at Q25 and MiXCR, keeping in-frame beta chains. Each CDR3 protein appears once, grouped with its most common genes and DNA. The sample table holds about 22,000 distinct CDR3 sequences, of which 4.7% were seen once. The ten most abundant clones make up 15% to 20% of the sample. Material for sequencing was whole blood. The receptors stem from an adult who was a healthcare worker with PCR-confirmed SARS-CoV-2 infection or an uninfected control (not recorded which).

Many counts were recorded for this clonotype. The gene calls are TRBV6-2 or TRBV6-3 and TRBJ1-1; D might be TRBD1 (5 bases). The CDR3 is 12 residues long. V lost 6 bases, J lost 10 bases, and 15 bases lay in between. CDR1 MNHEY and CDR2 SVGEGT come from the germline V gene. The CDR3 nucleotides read TGTGCCAGCAGCCCCGGGGGTGCGGGAGCTTTCTTT. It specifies CASSPGGAGAFF.

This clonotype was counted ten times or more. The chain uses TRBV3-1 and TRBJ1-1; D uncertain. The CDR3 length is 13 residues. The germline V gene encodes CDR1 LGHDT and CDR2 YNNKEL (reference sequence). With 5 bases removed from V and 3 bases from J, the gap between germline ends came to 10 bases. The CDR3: CASSSGSYTEAFF. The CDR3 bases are TGTGCCAGCAGCTCGGGATCTTACACTGAAGCTTTCTTT.

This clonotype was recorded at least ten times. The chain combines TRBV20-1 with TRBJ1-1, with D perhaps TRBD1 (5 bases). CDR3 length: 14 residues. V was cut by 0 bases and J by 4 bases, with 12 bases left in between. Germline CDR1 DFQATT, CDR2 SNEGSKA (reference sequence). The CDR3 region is CSARDRTTSTEAFF. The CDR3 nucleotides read TGCAGTGCTAGAGATCGGACAACGAGCACTGAAGCTTTCTTT.

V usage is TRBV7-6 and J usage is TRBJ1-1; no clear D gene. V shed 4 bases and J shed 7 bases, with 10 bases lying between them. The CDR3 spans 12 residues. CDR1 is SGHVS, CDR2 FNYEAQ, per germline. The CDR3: CASSSLSFEAFF. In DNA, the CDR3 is TGTGCCAGCAGCTCCCTAAGTTTTGAAGCTTTCTTT.

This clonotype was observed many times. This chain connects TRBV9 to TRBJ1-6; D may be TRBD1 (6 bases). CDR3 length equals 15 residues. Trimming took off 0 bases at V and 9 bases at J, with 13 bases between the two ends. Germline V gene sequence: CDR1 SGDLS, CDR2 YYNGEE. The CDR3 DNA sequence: TGTGCCAGCAGCGTAGACTGGGGGGCTAGTTCACCCCTCCACTTT. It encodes CASSVDWGASSPLHF.

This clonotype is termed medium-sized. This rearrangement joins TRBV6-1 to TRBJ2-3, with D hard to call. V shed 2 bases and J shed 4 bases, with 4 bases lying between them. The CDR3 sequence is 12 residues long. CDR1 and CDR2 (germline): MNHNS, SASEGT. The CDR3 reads CASSELADTQYF. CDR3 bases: TGTGCCAGCAGTGAATTGGCAGATACGCAGTATTTT.

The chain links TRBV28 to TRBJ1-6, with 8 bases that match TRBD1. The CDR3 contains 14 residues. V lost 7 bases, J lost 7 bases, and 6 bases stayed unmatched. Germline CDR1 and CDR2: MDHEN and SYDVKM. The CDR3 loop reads CASIPGQENSPLHF. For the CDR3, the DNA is TGTGCCAGCATCCCGGGACAGGAGAATTCACCCCTCCACTTT.

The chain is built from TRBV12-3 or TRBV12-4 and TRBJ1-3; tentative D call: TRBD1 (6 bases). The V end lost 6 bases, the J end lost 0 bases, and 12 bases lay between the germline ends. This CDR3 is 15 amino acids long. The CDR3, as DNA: TGTGCCAGCAGCCGGGCAGGGGCCTCTGGAAACACCATATATTTT. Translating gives CASSRAGASGNTIYF.

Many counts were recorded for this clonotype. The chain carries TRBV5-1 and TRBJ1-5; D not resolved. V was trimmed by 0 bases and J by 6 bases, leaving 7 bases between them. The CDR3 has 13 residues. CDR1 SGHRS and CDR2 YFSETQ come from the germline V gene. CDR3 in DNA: TGCGCCAGCAGCTTGGACAGTCGTCAGCCCCAGCATTTT. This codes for CASSLDSRQPQHF.

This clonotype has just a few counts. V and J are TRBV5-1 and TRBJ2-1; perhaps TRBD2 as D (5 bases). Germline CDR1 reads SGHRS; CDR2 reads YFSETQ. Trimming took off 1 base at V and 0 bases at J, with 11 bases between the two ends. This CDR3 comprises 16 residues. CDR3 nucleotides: TGCGCCAGCAGCTTGAGCGGCCTGAGCTCCTACAATGAGCAGTTCTTC. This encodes CASSLSGLSSYNEQFF.

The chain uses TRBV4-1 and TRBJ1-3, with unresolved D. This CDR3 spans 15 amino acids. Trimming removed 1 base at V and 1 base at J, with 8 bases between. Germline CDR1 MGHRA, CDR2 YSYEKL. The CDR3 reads CASSQVRNSGNTIYF. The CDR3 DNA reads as TGCGCCAGCAGCCAAGTCAGGAATTCTGGAAACACCATATATTTT.

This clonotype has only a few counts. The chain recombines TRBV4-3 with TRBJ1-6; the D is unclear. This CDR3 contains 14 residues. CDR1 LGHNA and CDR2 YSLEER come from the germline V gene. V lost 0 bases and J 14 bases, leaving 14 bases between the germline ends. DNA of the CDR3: TGCGCCAGCAGCCAAGATCCTGGGCTTACGACCCTCCACTTT. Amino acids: CASSQDPGLTTLHF.

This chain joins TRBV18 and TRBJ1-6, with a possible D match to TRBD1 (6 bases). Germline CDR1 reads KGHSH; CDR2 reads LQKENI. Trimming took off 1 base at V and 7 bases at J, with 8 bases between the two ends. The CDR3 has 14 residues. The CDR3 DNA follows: TGTGCCAGCTCACCACAGGGGGAGAATTCACCCCTCCACTTT. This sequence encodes CASSPQGENSPLHF.

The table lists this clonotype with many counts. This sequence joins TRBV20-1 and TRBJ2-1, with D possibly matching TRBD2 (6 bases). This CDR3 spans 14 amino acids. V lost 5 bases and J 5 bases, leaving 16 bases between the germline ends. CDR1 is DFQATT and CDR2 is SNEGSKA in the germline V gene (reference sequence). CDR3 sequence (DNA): TGCAGTGCTTTTCGGTCTAGCGCTGACAATGAGCAGTTCTTC. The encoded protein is CSAFRSSADNEQFF.

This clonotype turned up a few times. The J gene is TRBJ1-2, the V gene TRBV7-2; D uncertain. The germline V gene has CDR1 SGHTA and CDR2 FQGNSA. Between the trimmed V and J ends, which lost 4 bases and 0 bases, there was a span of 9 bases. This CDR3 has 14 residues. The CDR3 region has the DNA TGTGCCAGCAGCTCCAGCGGCACTAACTATGGCTACACCTTC. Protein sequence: CASSSSGTNYGYTF.

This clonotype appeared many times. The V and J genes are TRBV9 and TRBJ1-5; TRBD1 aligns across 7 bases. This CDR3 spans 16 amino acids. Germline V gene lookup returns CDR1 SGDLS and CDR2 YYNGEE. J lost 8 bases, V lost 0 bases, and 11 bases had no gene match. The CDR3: CASSVGRDSPVEPQHF. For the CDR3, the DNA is TGTGCCAGCAGCGTAGGGAGGGACAGCCCAGTTGAGCCCCAGCATTTT.

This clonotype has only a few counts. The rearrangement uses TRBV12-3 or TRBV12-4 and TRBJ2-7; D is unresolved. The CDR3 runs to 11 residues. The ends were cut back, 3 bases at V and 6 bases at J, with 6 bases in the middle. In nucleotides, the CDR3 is TGTGCCAGCAGTTTCTTCCGCGAGCAGTACTTC. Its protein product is CASSFFREQYF.

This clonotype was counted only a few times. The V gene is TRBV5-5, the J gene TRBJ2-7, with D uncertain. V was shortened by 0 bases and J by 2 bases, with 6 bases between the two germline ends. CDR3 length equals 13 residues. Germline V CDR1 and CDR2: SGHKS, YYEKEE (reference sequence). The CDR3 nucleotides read TGTGCCAGCAGCTTGGAGCCGCCCTACGAGCAGTACTTC. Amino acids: CASSLEPPYEQYF.

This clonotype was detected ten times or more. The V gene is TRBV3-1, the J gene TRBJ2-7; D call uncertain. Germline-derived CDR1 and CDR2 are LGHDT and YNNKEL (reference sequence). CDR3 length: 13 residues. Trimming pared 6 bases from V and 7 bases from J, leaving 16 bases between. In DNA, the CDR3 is TGTGCCAGCAGTCCTTCGACATTGGGGGAGCAGTACTTC. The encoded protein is CASSPSTLGEQYF.

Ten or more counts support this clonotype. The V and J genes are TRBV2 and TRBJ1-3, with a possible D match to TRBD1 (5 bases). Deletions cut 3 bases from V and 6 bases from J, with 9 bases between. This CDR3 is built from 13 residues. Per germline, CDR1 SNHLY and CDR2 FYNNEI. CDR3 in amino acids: CASSEGQANTIYF. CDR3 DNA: TGTGCCAGCAGTGAGGGGCAGGCAAACACCATATATTTT.

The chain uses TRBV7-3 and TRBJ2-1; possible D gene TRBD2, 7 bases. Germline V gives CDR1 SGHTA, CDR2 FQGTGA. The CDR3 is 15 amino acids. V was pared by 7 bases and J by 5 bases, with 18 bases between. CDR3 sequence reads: CASTPRGGYNNEQFF. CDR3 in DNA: TGTGCCAGCACCCCAAGGGGGGGATACAACAATGAGCAGTTCTTC.

CDR3 protein: CASSPPVALRSNTGELFF. CDR3 nucleotide sequence: TGTGCCAGCTCACCACCTGTTGCTCTGAGGTCTAACACCGGGGAGCTGTTTTTT. The gene calls are TRBV18 and TRBJ2-2; D call uncertain. The V and J ends lost 0 bases and 2 bases respectively, with 16 bases between them. The CDR3 runs 18 residues. Germline V lookup: CDR1 KGHSH, CDR2 LQKENI.

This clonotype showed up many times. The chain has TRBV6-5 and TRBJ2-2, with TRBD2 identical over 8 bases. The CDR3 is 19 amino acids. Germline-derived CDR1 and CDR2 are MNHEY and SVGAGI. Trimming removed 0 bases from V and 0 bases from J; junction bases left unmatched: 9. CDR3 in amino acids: CASSYSRGSGGSNTGELFF. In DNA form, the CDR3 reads TGTGCCAGCAGTTACTCGAGAGGGAGCGGGGGATCGAACACCGGGGAGCTGTTTTTT.

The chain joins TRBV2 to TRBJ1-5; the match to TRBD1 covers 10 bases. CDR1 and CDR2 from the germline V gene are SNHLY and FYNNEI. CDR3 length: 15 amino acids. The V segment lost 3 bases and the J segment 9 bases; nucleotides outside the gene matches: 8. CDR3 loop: CASSDQGQGDRPQHF. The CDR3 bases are TGTGCCAGCAGTGATCAAGGACAGGGGGATCGGCCCCAGCATTTT.

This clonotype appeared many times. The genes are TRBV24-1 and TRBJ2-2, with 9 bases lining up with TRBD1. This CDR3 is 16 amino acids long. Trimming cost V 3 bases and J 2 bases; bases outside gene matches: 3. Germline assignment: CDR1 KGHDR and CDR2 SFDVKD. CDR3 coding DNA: TGTGCCACCAGTGATGGGGGACAGGGTAACACCGGGGAGCTGTTTTTT. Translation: CATSDGGQGNTGELFF.

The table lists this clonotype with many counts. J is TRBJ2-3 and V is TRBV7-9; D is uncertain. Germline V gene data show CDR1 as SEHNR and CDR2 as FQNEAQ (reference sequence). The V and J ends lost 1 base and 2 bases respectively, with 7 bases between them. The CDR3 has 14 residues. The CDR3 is CASSLGAYTDTQYF. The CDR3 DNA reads TGTGCCAGCAGCTTAGGGGCTTACACAGATACGCAGTATTTT.

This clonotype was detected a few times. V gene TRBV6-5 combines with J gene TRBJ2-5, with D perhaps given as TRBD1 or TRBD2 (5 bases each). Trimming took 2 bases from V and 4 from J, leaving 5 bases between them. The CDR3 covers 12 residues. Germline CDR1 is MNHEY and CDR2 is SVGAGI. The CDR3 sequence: CASSYGGETQYF. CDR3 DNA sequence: TGTGCCAGCAGTTACGGGGGAGAGACCCAGTACTTC.

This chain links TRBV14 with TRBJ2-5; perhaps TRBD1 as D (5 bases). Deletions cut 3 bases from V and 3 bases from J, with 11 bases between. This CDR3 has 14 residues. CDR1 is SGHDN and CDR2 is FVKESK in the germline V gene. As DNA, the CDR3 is TGTGCCAGCAGCCACCTGGGGCAGGAAGAGACCCAGTACTTC. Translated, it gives CASSHLGQEETQYF.

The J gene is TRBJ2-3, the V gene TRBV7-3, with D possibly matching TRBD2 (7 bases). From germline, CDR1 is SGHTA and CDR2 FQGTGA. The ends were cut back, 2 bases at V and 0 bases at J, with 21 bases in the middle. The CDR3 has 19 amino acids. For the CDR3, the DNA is TGTGCCAGCAGCTTAGCTCCTTTTTCGCGGGGGACAAGCACAGATACGCAGTATTTT. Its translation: CASSLAPFSRGTSTDTQYF.

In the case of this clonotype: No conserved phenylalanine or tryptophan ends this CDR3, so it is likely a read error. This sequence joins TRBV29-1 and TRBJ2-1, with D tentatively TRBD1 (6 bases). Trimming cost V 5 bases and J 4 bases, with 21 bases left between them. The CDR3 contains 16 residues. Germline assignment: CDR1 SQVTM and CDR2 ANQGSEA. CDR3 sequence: CSVLGAPKFSYNEQFL. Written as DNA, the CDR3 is TGCAGCGTTCTGGGGGCCCCAAAATTTTCATACAATGAGCAGTTCTTA.

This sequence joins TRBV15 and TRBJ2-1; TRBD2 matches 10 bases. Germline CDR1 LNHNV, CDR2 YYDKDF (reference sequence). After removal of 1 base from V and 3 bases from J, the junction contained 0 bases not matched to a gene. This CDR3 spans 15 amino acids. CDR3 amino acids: CATSRASGGYNEQFF. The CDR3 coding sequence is TGTGCCACCAGCAGAGCTAGCGGGGGCTACAATGAGCAGTTCTTC.

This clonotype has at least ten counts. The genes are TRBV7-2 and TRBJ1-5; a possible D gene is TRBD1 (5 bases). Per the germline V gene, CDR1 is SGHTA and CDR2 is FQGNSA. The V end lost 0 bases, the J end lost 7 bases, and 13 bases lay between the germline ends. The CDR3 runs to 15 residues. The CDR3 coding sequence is TGTGCCAGCAGCTTAGCGTGGGGGTTAGAACAGCCCCAGCATTTT. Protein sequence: CASSLAWGLEQPQHF.